A selection of T cell receptor beta chains follows, all from one sample in a study of T cells in Graves' hyperthyroidism and ophthalmopathy. One entry per CDR3 protein results from TCRdb running MiXCR on the multiplex PCR reads. The repertoire has about 420,000 distinct CDR3 sequences, 12% to 15% of them found once; the top ten carry less than 6.5%. The sequencing input was blood. These receptors originate from a woman aged 18-35 years with Graves' hyperthyroidism. CDR3s leave out the opening cysteine and the closing phenylalanine or tryptophan. The size entry is marked missing in some rows and otherwise reads once, few, many or a size class.

size,J,V,CDR3
NA,TRBJ1-1,TRBV7-2,ASSAHDPTEAF
NA,TRBJ2-1,TRBV5-1,ASSFWTSGRGEFSYNEQF
many,TRBJ2-1,TRBV28,ASWTSDYNEQF
few,TRBJ2-1,TRBV10-3,AISDRWEGYNEQF
NA,TRBJ2-7,TRBV4-3,ASSTRTGYTEQY
many,TRBJ1-2,TRBV10-3,AISLDQDYGYT
many,TRBJ2-1,TRBV6-2/TRBV6-3,ASSWVGRINEQF
NA,TRBJ2-5,TRBV5-1,ASRSGPPETQY
many,TRBJ1-5,TRBV18,ASSPVVGSNQPQH
many,TRBJ2-7,TRBV28,ASSKWTDTYEQY
many,TRBJ2-7,TRBV30,AWTRQGAAYEQY
many,TRBJ2-2,TRBV4-1,ASSHLAGGWGTGELF
few,TRBJ2-5,TRBV5-1,ASSEQGWDRETQY
NA,TRBJ1-2,TRBV30,AWTVPGFNYGYT
NA,TRBJ1-4,TRBV12-3/TRBV12-4,ASSLALGGPQDGEELF
many,TRBJ2-5,TRBV7-2,ASSAGQGSETQY
many,TRBJ2-1,TRBV11-2,ASSRGTSGSRFNEQF
NA,TRBJ2-5,TRBV4-1,ASSPRGGLPVETQY
NA,TRBJ1-1,TRBV4-1,ASRDRVGGTEAF
NA,TRBJ2-2,TRBV13,ASSPRDRGSSDQDNTGELF
few,TRBJ2-5,TRBV7-6,ASSFELAGGETQY
few,TRBJ2-7,TRBV6-2/TRBV6-3,ASSYPVAGHYEQY
many,TRBJ2-7,TRBV20-1,SARGRLAGPTYEQY
many,TRBJ2-5,TRBV7-9,ASSLVPEETQY
many,TRBJ1-6,TRBV12-3/TRBV12-4,ASSLLEDSPLH
many,TRBJ1-2,TRBV6-1,ASSEATGPNYGYT
few,TRBJ1-2,TRBV5-4,ASSPRVGPRAGYT
many,TRBJ2-1,TRBV6-1,ASSEDSGRSYNEQF
many,TRBJ2-1,TRBV25-1,ASSGRPYNEQF
many,TRBJ2-7,TRBV7-2,ASSLDQGRTSEQY
few,TRBJ2-7,TRBV3-1,ASSQIQGLGYEQY